Below, one T cell receptor beta chain is given with its context. Its cognate antigen is unknown. Libraries were prepared by immunoSEQ multiplex PCR; TCRdb keeps only in-frame clonotypes and omits some of them. The table lists 120,000 or so clones, around 86% of them singletons. CDR1 and CDR2 from the germline V gene are SGHRS and YFSETQ. The CDR3 totals 15 residues. Trimming at V came to 0 bases and at J to 7 bases, leaving 5 bases not matched to a gene. This record belongs to a study of PD-1 blockade in mismatch repair-deficient tumors. The study's findings and limits: Rapid post-treatment expansion, then contraction, generally preceding radiologic response, marked tumor-resident clones.

The clonotype comes from an adult with mismatch repair-deficient cancer. V and J are TRBV5-1 and TRBJ2-7; 12 bases align to TRBD2. This material consisted of peripheral blood, taken 44 weeks after starting pembrolizumab. CDR3 region: CASSLATSGSREQYF. DNA for the CDR3: TGCGCCAGCAGCTTGGCGACTAGCGGGAGTCGAGAGCAGTACTTC.